These T cell receptor beta chains were read from a single sample in a study of T cells in tuberculosis. The assay was immunoSEQ multiplex PCR, and TCRdb's table has in-frame clones only and misses some. Here the sample spans tens of thousands of clones, just over 90% being singletons. Sequenced sample: CD1b-GMM tetramer-negative cells sorted from PBMCs. The receptors stem from an adult woman with latent tuberculosis. Both conserved end residues are part of each CDR3. Clone size is shown for a subset of rows, as once, few, many or a class of expanded clone.

V | size | CDR3
TRBV6-1 | NA | CASIRQGSPLHF
TRBV4-3 | NA | CASSQGTVGPQHF
TRBV10-1 | NA | CASSESGTGALYGYTF
TRBV14 | NA | CASRGACRSATNEKLFF
TRBV10-3 | NA | CAISFRDSGSSNTGELFF
TRBV5-6 | NA | CASSLEGGAGEAFF
TRBV5-6 | once | CASSLGTPGPHTGELFF
TRBV15 | NA | CATSRDGAWGEKLFF
TRBV2 | once | CASSEAGGNQPQHF
TRBV6-5 | NA | CASSYGARPATQYF
TRBV6-5 | NA | CASSRQDGTGELFF
TRBV5-1 | NA | CASTWRDSGANVLTF
TRBV6-5 | NA | CASSRDGPPSAEAFF
TRBV7-2 | NA | CASSKRTSGVRTNTGELFF
TRBV7-9 | NA | CASSSSGGANTGELFF
TRBV7-9 | NA | CASSRERGFNYGYTF
TRBV6-1 | once | CASSPRRVALTEAFF
TRBV5-1 | NA | CASSGTGGSNTEAFF
TRBV5-4 | NA | CASSLPGQAGNTIYF
TRBV29-1 | NA | CSVERQGYNEQFF
TRBV7-6 | few | CASSPSGGLMYSPLHF
TRBV6-1 | NA | CASSDRVQETQYF
TRBV2 | NA | CASSETVFNYGYTF
TRBV19 | NA | CASSMSGVVNQPQHF
TRBV27 | NA | CASTGREGISPLHF
TRBV5-1 | NA | CASSVPGLAGGTDTQYF
TRBV7-6 | NA | CASSLDVAGPMFF
TRBV28 | NA | CASSQLRENQYF
TRBV9 | NA | CASSPRGITNYGYTF
TRBV7-9 | NA | CASSSRTGWGYTF
TRBV27 | NA | CASSLRASDNQPQHF
TRBV2 | NA | CASPGLYGYTF
TRBV6-5 | NA | CASSNTGVSYEQYF
TRBV4-3 | NA | CASSQDYASARVKETQYF
TRBV6-6 | NA | CASRETGRNGYTF
TRBV19 | NA | CASSITGREGTEAFF
TRBV27 | NA | CASSLLAGGPRADTQYF